The 20 T cell receptor beta chains reported below all come from one sample, sequenced in a study of blood T cell repertoires in COVID-19. The data were produced by immunoSEQ multiplex PCR, yet TCRdb's version contains in-frame clones alone and is incomplete. The sample has hundreds of thousands of clones, approximately 88% seen once. Sequencing used peripheral blood. These receptors came from a woman in her seventies with COVID-19, enrolled during active disease.

This chain uses TRBV5-4 with TRBJ1-2; 8 bases are a match to TRBD1. This CDR3 has 14 amino acids. Unmatched junction bases numbered 5, after V lost 3 bases and J lost 4 bases. Germline V lookup: CDR1 SGHNT, CDR2 YYREEE (reference sequence). CDR3 nucleotide sequence: TGTGCCAGCAGCTCTGGACAGGGCATCTATGGCTACACCTTC. This gives the protein CASSSGQGIYGYTF.

The rearrangement uses TRBV7-2 and TRBJ2-7; possible D gene TRBD2, 5 bases. The CDR3 is made up of 15 amino acids. The germline V and J ends were trimmed by 3 bases and 0 bases, with 12 bases remaining between them. Germline CDR1 SGHTA, CDR2 FQGNSA. CDR3 protein: CASSFLAGDSYEQYF. The CDR3 DNA sequence: TGTGCCAGCAGCTTCTTAGCCGGGGACTCCTACGAGCAGTACTTC.

This clone was observed once. V is TRBV13 and J is TRBJ1-1; D remains ambiguous. Trimming shortened V by 2 bases and J by 9 bases, and 7 bases separated the two germline ends. Looked up from germline, CDR1 is PRHDT and CDR2 is FYEKMQ (reference sequence). The CDR3 runs 11 residues. In DNA, the CDR3 is TGTGCCAGCAGCTTAAGGCGGCAAGCTTTCTTT. This encodes CASSLRRQAFF.

The rearrangement links TRBV12-3 or TRBV12-4 to TRBJ2-2; no clear D gene. The V and J ends lost 6 bases and 1 base respectively, with 6 bases between them. This CDR3 comprises 13 residues. CDR3 in amino acids: CASRPGNTGELFF. The CDR3 nucleotides are TGTGCCAGCAGACCAGGGAACACCGGGGAGCTGTTTTTT.

This chain joins TRBV15 and TRBJ2-3, with 9 bases fitting TRBD2. The CDR3 consists of 15 residues. Germline V gene lookup returns CDR1 LNHNV and CDR2 YYDKDF (reference sequence). V shed 5 bases, J shed 2 bases, and the junction held 5 bases outside the gene matches. CDR3 in DNA: TGTGCCACCAGCGGTAGCGGGGGAAACACAGATACGCAGTATTTT. Protein product: CATSGSGGNTDTQYF.

The J gene is TRBJ1-6, the V gene TRBV6-2 or TRBV6-3; TRBD1 is a possible D gene (5 bases). V dropped 2 bases and J dropped 0 bases, with 11 bases sitting between them. This CDR3 region has 17 residues. From germline, CDR1 is MNHEY and CDR2 SVGEGT. DNA for the CDR3: TGTGCCAGCAGTTACACAGGACCGAGCTCCTATAATTCACCCCTCCACTTT. Its protein product is CASSYTGPSSYNSPLHF.

This clone was recorded only once. Mismatch with germline at one junction end may stem from a read error. V gene TRBV7-7 combines with J gene TRBJ1-1, with 7 bases lining up with TRBD1. Germline-derived CDR1 and CDR2 are SSHAT and FNYEAQ (reference sequence). CDR3 length: 15 residues. For the CDR3, the DNA is TGTGCTAGCAGCCCAATCACAGGGGTGAACACTGAAGCTTTCTTT. Translation gives CASSPITGVNTEAFF. The variable domain in full, with the rest retrieved from reference TRBV7-7 and TRBJ1-1, is GAGVSQSPRYKVTKRGQDVTLRCDPISSHATLYWYQQALGQGPEFLTYFNYEAQPDKSGLPSDRFSAERPEGSISTLTIQRTEQRDSAMYRCASSPITGVNTEAFFGQGTRLTVV.

The gene calls are TRBV20-1 and TRBJ2-5; the D is unclear. V lost 4 bases and J lost 3, with 6 bases in between. Germline V gene data show CDR1 as DFQATT and CDR2 as SNEGSKA (reference sequence). The CDR3 runs to 11 residues. The CDR3 here is CSATGKETQYF. The CDR3 region has the DNA TGCAGTGCTACGGGTAAAGAGACCCAGTACTTC.

The chain uses TRBV18 and TRBJ1-5; no firm D call. Trimming stripped 0 bases from V and 6 bases from J, with 18 bases between. The length of the CDR3 is 17 residues. The germline CDR1 and CDR2 sequences are KGHSH and LQKENI. The CDR3 region is CASSPPGTREYGQPQHF. CDR3 nucleotides: TGTGCCAGCTCACCACCAGGTACCCGGGAGTACGGTCAGCCCCAGCATTTT.

The rearrangement joins TRBV24-1 to TRBJ2-3, with unresolved D. V lost 4 bases and J lost 4, with 14 bases in between. The CDR3 runs 15 residues. Germline assignment: CDR1 KGHDR and CDR2 SFDVKD. CDR3 coding DNA: TGTGCCACCAGTGAACCTAATCCCAACCCAGATACGCAGTATTTT. Its protein product is CATSEPNPNPDTQYF.

The V and J genes are TRBV30 and TRBJ2-4; 7 nucleotides match TRBD1. V shed 5 bases and J 0 bases; nucleotides not matched to a gene: 10. Germline CDR1 and CDR2: GTSNPN and SVGIG (reference sequence). This CDR3 region has 16 residues. CDR3 coding DNA: TGTGCCTGGGGGGCCGGGGACAGACTAGCCAAAAACATTCAGTACTTC. This encodes CAWGAGDRLAKNIQYF.

The gene calls are TRBV29-1 and TRBJ2-3, with D maybe TRBD2 (6 bases). This CDR3 comprises 13 residues. CDR1 SQVTM and CDR2 ANQGSEA come from the germline V gene. Trimming took off 7 bases at V and 4 bases at J, with 15 bases between the two ends. CDR3 in amino acids: CSGFGSAADTQYF. The CDR3 DNA reads as TGCAGCGGTTTCGGGAGTGCGGCAGATACGCAGTATTTT.

This clone appeared once. The chain has TRBV28 and TRBJ1-5; unclear D gene. V lost 7 bases and J lost 4, with 11 bases in between. Germline V gene data show CDR1 as MDHEN and CDR2 as SYDVKM. The CDR3 consists of 13 residues. The DNA for the CDR3 is TGTGCCAGCACCAACCCCGGTAATCAGCCCCAGCATTTT. Encoded protein: CASTNPGNQPQHF.

The chain has TRBV3-1 (or the pseudogene TRBV3-2) and TRBJ2-7; possible D gene TRBD2, 5 bases. The CDR3 is 16 residues long. V gave up 1 base and J gave up 4 bases, with 17 bases separating them. Looked up from germline, CDR1 is LGHDT and CDR2 is YNNKEL (reference sequence). CDR3 in DNA: TGTGCCAGCAGCCAAGGATCTAGCCGGAGCGTGTACGAGCAGTACTTC. Protein: CASSQGSSRSVYEQYF.

This clone was detected a few times. The rearrangement uses TRBV6-5 and TRBJ2-7, with D unclear. V was shortened by 7 bases and J by 6 bases, with 19 bases between the two germline ends. Germline V lookup: CDR1 MNHEY, CDR2 SVGAGI. This CDR3 comprises 14 residues. Here the CDR3 reads CASTLALGQVEQYF. The CDR3 DNA sequence: TGTGCCAGCACCCTCGCACTGGGCCAGGTCGAGCAGTACTTC.

This clone was found once. This chain uses TRBV19 with TRBJ1-5; 9 positions agree with TRBD1. V dropped 4 bases and J dropped 0; count of bases not matched to a gene: 16. The germline V gene encodes CDR1 LNHDA and CDR2 SQIVND (reference sequence). The CDR3 loop spans 20 amino acids. The DNA of the CDR3 is TGTGCCAGTAGTACTAAGACAGGGGGGTCCCACTTCTATAGCAATCAGCCCCAGCATTTT. Its protein product is CASSTKTGGSHFYSNQPQHF.

The CDR3 DNA reads TGTGCCAGCAGCTTGGAGCGGGGTATTGAAGCTTTCTTT. The encoded protein is CASSLERGIEAFF. The V call is TRBV5-8, the J call TRBJ1-1; D gene ambiguous. Germline-derived CDR1 and CDR2 are SGHTS and YDEGEE. The length of the CDR3 is 13 residues. The ends were cut back, 0 bases at V and 7 bases at J, with 10 bases in the middle. Based on the CDR3 plus reference TRBV5-8 and TRBJ1-1, the full variable domain is EAGVTQSPTHLIKTRGQQATLRCSPISGHTSVYWYQQALGLGLQFLLWYDEGEERNRGNFPPRFSGRQFPNYSSELNVNALELEDSALYLCASSLERGIEAFFGQGTRLTVV.

This chain connects TRBV13 to TRBJ2-3, with 15 bases that match TRBD2. The V gene's germline CDR1 is PRHDT and CDR2 FYEKMQ (reference sequence). V trimming: 5 bases; J trimming: 2 bases; junction bases outside the gene matches: 5. The CDR3 consists of 17 residues. CDR3 DNA: TGTGCCAGCAGCCGGGGACTAGCGGGGGGCCTCACAGATACGCAGTATTTT. It encodes CASSRGLAGGLTDTQYF.

The chain employs TRBV7-9 and TRBJ2-7; 7 bases are a match to TRBD2. Unmatched junction bases numbered 10, after V lost 4 bases and J lost 7 bases. The CDR3 spans 14 residues. CDR1 is SEHNR and CDR2 is FQNEAQ in the germline V gene (reference sequence). For the CDR3, the DNA is TGTGCCAGCAGCTCGAGCGGGACCACTGGGGAGCAGTACTTC. It translates to CASSSSGTTGEQYF. Full variable domain (rest looked up from reference TRBV7-9 and TRBJ2-7): DTGVSQNPRHKITKRGQNVTFRCDPISEHNRLYWYRQTLGQGPEFLTYFQNEAQLEKSRLLSDRFSAERPKGSFSTLEIQRTEQGDSAMYLCASSSSGTTGEQYFGPGTRLTVT.

The genes are TRBV3-1 (or the pseudogene TRBV3-2) and TRBJ2-3; maybe TRBD2 (6 bases). Trimming stripped 2 bases from V and 2 bases from J, with 14 bases between. The germline V gene encodes CDR1 LGHDT and CDR2 YNNKEL (reference sequence). The CDR3 has 16 amino acids. The CDR3, as DNA: TGTGCCAGCAGCCAATGGACTACGTACATCACAGATACGCAGTATTTT. Translating it yields CASSQWTTYITDTQYF.